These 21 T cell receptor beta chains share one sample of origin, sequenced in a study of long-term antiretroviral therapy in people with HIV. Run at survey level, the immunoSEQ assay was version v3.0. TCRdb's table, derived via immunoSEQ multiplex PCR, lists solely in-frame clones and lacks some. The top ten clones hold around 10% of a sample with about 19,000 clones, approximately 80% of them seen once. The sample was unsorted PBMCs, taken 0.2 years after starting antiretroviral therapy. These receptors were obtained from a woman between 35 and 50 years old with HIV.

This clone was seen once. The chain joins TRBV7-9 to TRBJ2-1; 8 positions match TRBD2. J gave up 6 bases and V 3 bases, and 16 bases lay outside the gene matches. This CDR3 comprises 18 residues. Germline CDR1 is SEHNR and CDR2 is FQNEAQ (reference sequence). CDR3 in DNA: TGTGCCAGCAGCTTTGAGGGAATGGCGGGGGGAATGATCAATGAGCAGTTCTTC. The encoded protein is CASSFEGMAGGMINEQFF.

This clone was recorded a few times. CDR3 protein: CASSFSGAGDEQYF. CDR3 nucleotide sequence: TGTGCCAGCAGCTTTAGCGGGGCAGGGGACGAGCAGTACTTC. This rearrangement joins TRBV7-9 to TRBJ2-7; 8 bases match TRBD2. V lost 3 bases and J lost 5; bases outside the gene matches: 6. In germline, CDR1 is SEHNR, CDR2 FQNEAQ (reference sequence). This CDR3 spans 14 amino acids.

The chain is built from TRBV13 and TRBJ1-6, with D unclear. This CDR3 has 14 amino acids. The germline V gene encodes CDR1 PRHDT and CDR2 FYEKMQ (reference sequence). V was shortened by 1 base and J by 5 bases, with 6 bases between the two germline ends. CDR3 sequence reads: CASSLARDNSPLHF. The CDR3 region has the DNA TGTGCCAGCAGCTTAGCTAGAGATAATTCACCCCTCCACTTT.

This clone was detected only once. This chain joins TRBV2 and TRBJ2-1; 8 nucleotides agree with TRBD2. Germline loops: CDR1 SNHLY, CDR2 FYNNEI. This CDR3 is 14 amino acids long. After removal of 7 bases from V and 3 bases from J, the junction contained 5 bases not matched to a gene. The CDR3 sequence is CASTLTSDYNEQFF. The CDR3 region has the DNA TGTGCCAGCACCTTGACTAGCGACTACAATGAGCAGTTCTTC.

The DNA for the CDR3 is TGCGCCAGCAGCTTGTCTTGGACCGGGGAGCTGTTTTTT. Its translation: CASSLSWTGELFF. The V gene is TRBV5-1, the J gene TRBJ2-2, with D unclear. Trimming removed 1 base from V and 5 bases from J, with 6 bases in between. Germline CDR1 and CDR2: SGHRS and YFSETQ. The CDR3 is 13 amino acids.

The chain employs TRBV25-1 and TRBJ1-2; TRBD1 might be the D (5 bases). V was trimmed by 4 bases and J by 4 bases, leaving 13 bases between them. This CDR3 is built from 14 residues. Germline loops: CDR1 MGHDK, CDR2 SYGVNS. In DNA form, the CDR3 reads TGTGCCAGCAGTGGACATTTGGGGGGCTATGGCTACACCTTC. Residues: CASSGHLGGYGYTF.

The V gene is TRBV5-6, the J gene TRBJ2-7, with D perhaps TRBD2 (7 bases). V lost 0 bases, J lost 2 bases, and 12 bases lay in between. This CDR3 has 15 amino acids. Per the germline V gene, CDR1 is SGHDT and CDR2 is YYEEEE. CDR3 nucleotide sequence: TGTGCCAGCAGCTTGGGCGGGGGCGGACCCTACGAGCAGTACTTC. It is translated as CASSLGGGGPYEQYF. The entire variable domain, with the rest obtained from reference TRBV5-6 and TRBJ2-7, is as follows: DAGVTQSPTHLIKTRGQQVTLRCSPKSGHDTVSWYQQALGQGPQFIFQYYEEEERQRGNFPDRFSGHQFPNYSSELNVNALLLGDSALYLCASSLGGGGPYEQYFGPGTRLTVT.

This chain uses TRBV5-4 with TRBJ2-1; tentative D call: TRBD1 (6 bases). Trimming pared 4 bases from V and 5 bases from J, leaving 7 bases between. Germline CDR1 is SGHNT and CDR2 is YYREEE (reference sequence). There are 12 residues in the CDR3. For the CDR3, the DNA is TGTGCCAGCAGCAGACAGGACAATGAGCAGTTCTTC. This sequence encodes CASSRQDNEQFF.

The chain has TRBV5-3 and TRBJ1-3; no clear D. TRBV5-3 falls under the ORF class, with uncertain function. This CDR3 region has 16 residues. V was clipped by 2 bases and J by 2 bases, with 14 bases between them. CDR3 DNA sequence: TGTGCCAGAAGCTTAATAGCCCGGGTCGCTGGAAACACCATATATTTT. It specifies CARSLIARVAGNTIYF.

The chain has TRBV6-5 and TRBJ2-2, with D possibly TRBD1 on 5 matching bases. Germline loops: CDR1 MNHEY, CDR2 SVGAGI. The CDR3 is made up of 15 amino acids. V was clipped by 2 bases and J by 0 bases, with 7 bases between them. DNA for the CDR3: TGTGCCAGCAGTTACATAGGGGCGAACACCGGGGAGCTGTTTTTT. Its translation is CASSYIGANTGELFF.

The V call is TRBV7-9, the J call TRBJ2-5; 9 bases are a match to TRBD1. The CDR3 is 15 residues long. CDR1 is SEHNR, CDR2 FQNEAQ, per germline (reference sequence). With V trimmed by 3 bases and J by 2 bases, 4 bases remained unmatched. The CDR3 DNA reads TGTGCCAGCAGCTTCACACAGGGGGCACAAGAGACCCAGTACTTC. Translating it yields CASSFTQGAQETQYF. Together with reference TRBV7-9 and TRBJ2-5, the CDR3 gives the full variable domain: DTGVSQNPRHKITKRGQNVTFRCDPISEHNRLYWYRQTLGQGPEFLTYFQNEAQLEKSRLLSDRFSAERPKGSFSTLEIQRTEQGDSAMYLCASSFTQGAQETQYFGPGTRLLVL.

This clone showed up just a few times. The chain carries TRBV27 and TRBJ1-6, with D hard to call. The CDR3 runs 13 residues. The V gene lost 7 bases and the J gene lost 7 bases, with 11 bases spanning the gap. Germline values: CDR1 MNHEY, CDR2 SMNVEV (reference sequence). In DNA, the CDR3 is TGTGCCAGCACCCCCCGACCGAATTCACCCCTCCACTTT. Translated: CASTPRPNSPLHF.

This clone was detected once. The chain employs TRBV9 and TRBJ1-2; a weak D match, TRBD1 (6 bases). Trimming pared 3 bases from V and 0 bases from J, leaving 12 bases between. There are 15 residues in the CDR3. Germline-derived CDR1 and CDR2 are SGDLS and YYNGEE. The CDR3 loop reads CASSAGTLSNYGYTF. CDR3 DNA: TGTGCCAGCAGCGCCGGGACACTTTCTAACTATGGCTACACCTTC.

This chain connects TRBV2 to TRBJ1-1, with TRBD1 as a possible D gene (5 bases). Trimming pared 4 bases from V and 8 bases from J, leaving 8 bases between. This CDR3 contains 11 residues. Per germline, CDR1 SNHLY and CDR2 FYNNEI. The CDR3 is CASSGQTEAFF. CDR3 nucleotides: TGTGCCAGCAGTGGACAGACCGAAGCTTTCTTT.

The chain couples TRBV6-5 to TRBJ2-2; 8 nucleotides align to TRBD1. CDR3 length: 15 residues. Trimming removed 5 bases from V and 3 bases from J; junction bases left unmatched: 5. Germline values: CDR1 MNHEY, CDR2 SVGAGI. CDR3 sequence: CASSKTGVDTGELFF. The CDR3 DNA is TGTGCCAGCAGTAAGACAGGGGTGGACACCGGGGAGCTGTTTTTT.

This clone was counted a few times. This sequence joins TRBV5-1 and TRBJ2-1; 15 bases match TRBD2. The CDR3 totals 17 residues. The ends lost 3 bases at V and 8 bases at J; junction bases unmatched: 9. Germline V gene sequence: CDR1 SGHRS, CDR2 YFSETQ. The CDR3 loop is CASSSGLAGGGWDEQFF. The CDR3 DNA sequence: TGCGCCAGCAGCTCCGGACTAGCGGGAGGGGGTTGGGATGAGCAGTTCTTC.

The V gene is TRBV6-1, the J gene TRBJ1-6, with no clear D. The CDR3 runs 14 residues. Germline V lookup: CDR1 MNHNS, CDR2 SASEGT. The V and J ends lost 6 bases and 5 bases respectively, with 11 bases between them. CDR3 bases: TGTGCCAGCAGCGCCCGACACGATAATTCACCCCTCCACTTT. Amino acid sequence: CASSARHDNSPLHF.

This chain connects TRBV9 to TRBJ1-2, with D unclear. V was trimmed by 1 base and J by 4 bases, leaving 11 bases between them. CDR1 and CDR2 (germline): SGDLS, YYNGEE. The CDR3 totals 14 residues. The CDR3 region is CASSVPPETYGYTF. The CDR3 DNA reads TGTGCCAGCAGCGTACCGCCGGAAACCTATGGCTACACCTTC.

The CDR3 sequence is CASSSGLHEQFF. CDR3 sequence (DNA): TGCGCCAGCTCGTCCGGACTTCATGAGCAGTTCTTC. The chain has TRBV5-1 and TRBJ2-1; D possibly corresponds to TRBD2 (5 bases). There are 12 residues in the CDR3. Per the germline V gene, CDR1 is SGHRS and CDR2 is YFSETQ. V was clipped by 7 bases and J by 8 bases, with 13 bases between them.

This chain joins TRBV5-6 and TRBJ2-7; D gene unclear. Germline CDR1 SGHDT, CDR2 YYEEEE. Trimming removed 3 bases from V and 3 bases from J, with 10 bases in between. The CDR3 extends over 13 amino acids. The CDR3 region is CASSWKRYYEQYF. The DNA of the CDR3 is TGTGCCAGCAGCTGGAAGCGTTACTACGAGCAGTACTTC.

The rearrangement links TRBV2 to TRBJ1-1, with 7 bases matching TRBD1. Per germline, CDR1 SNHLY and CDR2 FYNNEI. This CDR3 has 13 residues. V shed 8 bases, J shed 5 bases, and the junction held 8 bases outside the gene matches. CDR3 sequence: CASAGGRGTEAFF. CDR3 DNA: TGTGCCAGCGCAGGGGGGAGAGGAACTGAAGCTTTCTTT.